The 21 T cell receptor beta chains listed next were all sequenced from one sample in a study of blood T cells in healthy people across ages (dated by TCRdb to between 2014 and 2017). Libraries were constructed by 5' RACE. Sequencer: Illumina HiSeq 2500. A second PCR of 7 to 11 cycles was performed with a sample-barcoded 5' primer and a J-beta primer mix. TCRdb redid the processing of the public reads, applying fastp at Q25 and MiXCR, and retained in-frame beta chains. Records with the same CDR3 protein are collapsed into one entry carrying the most frequent genes and DNA. The sample table records 780,000 or so distinct CDR3 sequences; approximately 55% of these occur just once. The ten largest clones capture 41% of the sample. What was sequenced was blood. These receptors were taken from a man older than 75 in good health.

The chain couples TRBV4-2 to TRBJ2-1; D might be TRBD1 or TRBD2, each matching 5 bases. CDR1 is LGHNA and CDR2 is YNFKEQ in the germline V gene. This CDR3 has 15 amino acids. Between the trimmed V and J ends, which lost 0 bases and 9 bases, there was a span of 15 bases. DNA of the CDR3: TGTGCCAGCAGCCAAGATACGGGGACCGTGCTTGAGCAGTTCTTC. Translating it yields CASSQDTGTVLEQFF.

The chain carries TRBV20-1 and TRBJ2-3, with 8 bases matching TRBD1. The germline CDR1 and CDR2 sequences are DFQATT and SNEGSKA (reference sequence). CDR3 length: 13 residues. With 5 bases clipped from V and 5 bases from J, the junction kept 6 bases outside the gene matches. CDR3 sequence (DNA): TGCAGTGCTCCAGACAGGGGACGAGATACGCAGTATTTT. Amino acid sequence: CSAPDRGRDTQYF.

This chain links TRBV12-3 or TRBV12-4 with TRBJ1-6; D perhaps matches TRBD1 (5 bases). CDR3 length: 13 amino acids. The ends were cut back, 5 bases at V and 7 bases at J, with 9 bases in the middle. CDR3 region: CASSTRQNSPLHF. CDR3 sequence (DNA): TGTGCCAGCAGTACCCGACAGAATTCACCCCTCCACTTT.

A remark on this clonotype: A junction boundary mismatches the germline segment, possibly from a read error. The chain has TRBV5-1 and TRBJ2-3; 8 bases line up with TRBD2. The CDR3 sequence is 14 residues long. In germline, CDR1 is SGHRS, CDR2 YFSETQ. CDR3 DNA: TGCGTCAGCGGGTCAGCGGGAGATCCCGATACGCAGTATTTT. Translating gives CVSGSAGDPDTQYF.

The chain joins TRBV4-1 to TRBJ1-2; D unclear. Germline V CDR1 and CDR2: MGHRA, YSYEKL. The CDR3 totals 13 residues. Deletions cut 5 bases from V and 4 bases from J, with 11 bases between. CDR3: CASSSGATYGYTF. The CDR3 nucleotides are TGCGCCAGCAGCTCCGGAGCTACCTATGGCTACACCTTC.

The chain uses TRBV9 and TRBJ2-1; no firm D call. The CDR3 runs to 13 residues. Germline CDR1 SGDLS, CDR2 YYNGEE. The ends were cut back, 4 bases at V and 4 bases at J, with 9 bases in the middle. The CDR3 sequence is CASSPSEYNEQFF. The CDR3 bases are TGTGCCAGCAGCCCCTCGGAGTACAATGAGCAGTTCTTC.

The V call is TRBV29-1, the J call TRBJ1-1, with a possible D match to TRBD1 (6 bases). Trimming took off 7 bases at V and 0 bases at J, with 12 bases between the two ends. Germline-derived CDR1 and CDR2 are SQVTM and ANQGSEA. This CDR3 is 13 amino acids long. The CDR3 coding sequence is TGCAGCGCCTGCAGGGGATTGAACACTGAAGCTTTCTTT. Residues: CSACRGLNTEAFF.

The CDR3 loop reads CASRRPGTSGQLSYNEQFF. CDR3 bases: TGTGCCAGCAGACGTCCCGGGACTAGCGGGCAACTCTCCTACAATGAGCAGTTCTTC. This chain connects TRBV5-6 to TRBJ2-1; TRBD2 matches at 12 bases. CDR1 and CDR2 from the germline V gene are SGHDT and YYEEEE. The J segment lost 0 bases and the V segment lost 5 bases, leaving 12 bases of the junction unmatched. The CDR3 covers 19 residues.

This chain joins TRBV27 and TRBJ2-6; no firm D call. The CDR3 has 15 amino acids. CDR1 MNHEY and CDR2 SMNVEV come from the germline V gene (reference sequence). V was shortened by 4 bases and J by 0 bases, with 7 bases between the two germline ends. This CDR3 reads CASSSPSSGANVLTF. As DNA, the CDR3 is TGTGCCAGCAGTTCCCCTAGCTCTGGGGCCAACGTCCTGACTTTC.

The chain couples TRBV6-2 or TRBV6-3 to TRBJ2-3, with TRBD2 matching over 9 bases. V trimming: 7 bases; J trimming: 14 bases; junction bases outside the gene matches: 16. The CDR3 is 14 residues long. Germline V gene lookup returns CDR1 MNHEY and CDR2 SVGEGT. For the CDR3, the DNA is TGTGCCAGCAAGCTAGCGGGAAATGACAGAGACGCGTATTTT. Protein: CASKLAGNDRDAYF.

The chain employs TRBV29-1 and TRBJ2-7, with D possibly being TRBD1 (7 bases). Between the trimmed V and J ends, which lost 5 bases and 0 bases, there was a span of 14 bases. Per the germline V gene, CDR1 is SQVTM and CDR2 is ANQGSEA. This CDR3 has 14 amino acids. The CDR3 region has the DNA TGCAGCGTTTCCAGGGGGGTCAGCTCCTACGAGCAGTACTTC. This encodes CSVSRGVSSYEQYF.

The chain couples TRBV12-5 to TRBJ1-2; tentative D call: TRBD1 (6 bases). The CDR3 is made up of 12 amino acids. CDR1 is LGHNT and CDR2 is FRNRAP in the germline V gene. V was trimmed by 6 bases and J by 8 bases, leaving 13 bases between them. The CDR3 here is CASGAGEGGYTF. The CDR3 DNA is TGTGCTAGTGGCGCAGGGGAGGGAGGCTACACCTTC.

In this sample, this clonotype turned up a few times. The rearrangement links TRBV15 to TRBJ1-6; D uncertain. CDR1 LNHNV and CDR2 YYDKDF come from the germline V gene (reference sequence). V lost 5 bases, J lost 4 bases, and 15 bases lay in between. The CDR3 extends over 16 amino acids. The CDR3 reads CATSWGERAYNSPLHF. CDR3 sequence (DNA): TGTGCCACCAGCTGGGGAGAACGCGCTTATAATTCACCCCTCCACTTT.

This clonotype was counted a single time. The chain recombines TRBV15 with TRBJ2-5; TRBD2 aligns across 12 bases. Germline CDR1 reads LNHNV; CDR2 reads YYDKDF (reference sequence). V lost 1 base, J lost 5 bases, and 8 bases stayed unmatched. The CDR3 extends over 17 amino acids. DNA of the CDR3: TGTGCCACCAGCAGAGGTTTGACTAGCGGGAGAGTGGAGACCCAGTACTTC. Its translation: CATSRGLTSGRVETQYF.

The rearrangement uses TRBV4-1 and TRBJ2-1, with 7 bases fitting TRBD1. Germline V gene lookup returns CDR1 MGHRA and CDR2 YSYEKL. J gave up 8 bases and V 3 bases, and 4 bases lay outside the gene matches. The CDR3 sequence is 13 residues long. The CDR3 nucleotides read TGCGCCAGCAGCCACTACAGGGGCGATGAGCAGTTCTTC. Translating it yields CASSHYRGDEQFF.

This chain links TRBV2 with TRBJ2-1; no clear D gene. Germline lookup yields CDR1 SNHLY and CDR2 FYNNEI. Trimming took 6 bases from V and 15 from J, leaving 18 bases between them. CDR3 size: 12 residues. This CDR3 reads CASRERGLDRFF. The CDR3 DNA is TGTGCCAGCAGAGAAAGAGGATTAGATCGGTTCTTC. Based on the CDR3 plus reference TRBV2 and TRBJ2-1, the full variable domain is EPEVTQTPSHQVTQMGQEVILRCVPISNHLYFYWYRQILGQKVEFLVSFYNNEISEKSEIFDDQFSVERPDGSNFTLKIRSTKLEDSAMYFCASRERGLDRFFGPGTRLTVL.

The rearrangement uses TRBV11-1 and TRBJ2-2, with D possibly TRBD1 on 6 matching bases. Trimming shortened V by 6 bases and J by 2 bases, and 13 bases separated the two germline ends. Germline values: CDR1 SGHAT, CDR2 FQDESV (reference sequence). The CDR3 has 15 residues. For the CDR3, the DNA is TGTGCCAGCAGAAAGGACAGAATAAACACCGGGGAGCTGTTTTTT. Protein: CASRKDRINTGELFF.

This clonotype was seen a handful of times. The chain recombines TRBV27 with TRBJ2-7, with 7 positions matching TRBD1. The germline gives CDR1 MNHEY, CDR2 SMNVEV (reference sequence). This CDR3 region has 14 residues. V was pared by 6 bases and J by 2 bases, with 7 bases of the junction left unmatched. CDR3 sequence: CASRFGQVPYEQYF. Written as DNA, the CDR3 is TGTGCCAGCAGATTCGGACAGGTCCCCTACGAGCAGTACTTC.

There are a few counts of this clonotype. The CDR3 bases are TGCAGTGCATTTACTAGCGGAGGAGGAGATACGCAGTATTTT. Translation: CSAFTSGGGDTQYF. The chain carries TRBV20-1 and TRBJ2-3; 8 positions agree with TRBD2. With 6 bases clipped from V and 5 bases from J, the junction kept 10 bases outside the gene matches. Looked up from germline, CDR1 is DFQATT and CDR2 is SNEGSKA (reference sequence). The CDR3 is 14 amino acids.

The rearrangement joins TRBV12-3 or TRBV12-4 to TRBJ1-1; D gene unclear. V lost 6 bases to trimming and J lost 1 base, with 15 bases between them. The CDR3 consists of 15 residues. For the CDR3, the DNA is TGTGCCAGCAGCCCCCCTTTCCTGGGGAACACTGAAGCTTTCTTT. As protein: CASSPPFLGNTEAFF.

This chain connects TRBV2 to TRBJ1-1; D may be TRBD1 (5 bases). This CDR3 is built from 14 residues. CDR1 and CDR2 from the germline V gene are SNHLY and FYNNEI. V lost 4 bases and J 4 bases, leaving 13 bases between the germline ends. In DNA form, the CDR3 reads TGTGCCAGCAGTGGTAGGACAAAGAGCACTGAAGCTTTCTTT. This sequence encodes CASSGRTKSTEAFF.